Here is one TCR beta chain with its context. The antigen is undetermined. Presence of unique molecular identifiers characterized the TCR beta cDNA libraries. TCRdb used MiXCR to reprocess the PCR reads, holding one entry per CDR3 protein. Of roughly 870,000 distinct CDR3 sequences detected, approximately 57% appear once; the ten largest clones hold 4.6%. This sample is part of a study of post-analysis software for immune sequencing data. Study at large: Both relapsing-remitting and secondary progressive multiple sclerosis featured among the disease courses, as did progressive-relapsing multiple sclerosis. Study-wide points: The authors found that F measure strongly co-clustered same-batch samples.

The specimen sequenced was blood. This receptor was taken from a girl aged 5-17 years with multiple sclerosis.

The CDR3 region is CSARDPLGQGSYNEQFF. CDR3 nucleotides: TGCAGTGCTAGAGACCCCCTGGGGCAGGGCTCCTACAATGAGCAGTTCTTC. The chain joins TRBV20-1 to TRBJ2-1; possibly TRBD1 for D (5 bases). V lost 0 bases to trimming and J lost 0 bases, with 15 bases between them. Germline V gene sequence: CDR1 DFQATT, CDR2 SNEGSKA (reference sequence). The CDR3 covers 17 residues.